The 32 T cell receptor beta chains in this list originate from one sample, sequenced in a study of T cell responses to AZD1222 COVID-19 vaccine. Clones were read by immunoSEQ multiplex PCR, and TCRdb kept only the in-frame ones, dropping some. The sample holds approximately 100,000 clones, around 90% seen once. This sample comprised peripheral blood, obtained on day 0 of AZD1222 vaccination. Receptor source: an adult in good health.

This clone was counted a single time. This chain joins TRBV7-9 and TRBJ2-3; TRBD2 is a possible D gene (5 bases). V gave up 3 bases and J gave up 0 bases, with 10 bases separating them. Germline values: CDR1 SEHNR, CDR2 FQNEAQ (reference sequence). The CDR3 has 15 residues. CDR3 residues: CASSFAGPSTDTQYF. DNA for the CDR3: TGTGCCAGCAGCTTCGCGGGTCCTAGCACAGATACGCAGTATTTT.

This clone occurred a few times. For the CDR3, the DNA is TGTGCCAGCAGCTTTGGGACAGGGGCGAGGGAGCAGTACTTC. Translating gives CASSFGTGAREQYF. The J gene is TRBJ2-7, the V gene TRBV7-2; 10 bases line up with TRBD1. CDR3 length: 14 amino acids. V shed 3 bases, J shed 7 bases, and the junction held 6 bases outside the gene matches. CDR1 is SGHTA and CDR2 is FQGNSA in the germline V gene.

V gene TRBV10-3 combines with J gene TRBJ1-1, with 9 bases that match TRBD1. CDR1 is ENHRY, CDR2 SYGVKD, per germline. The CDR3 has 16 residues. Germline trimming cut 6 bases from V and 6 bases from J; bases unmatched to any gene: 14. CDR3 sequence (DNA): TGTGCCATCAGCTTGACCGCCGGGACAGGGAATGCTGAAGCTTTCTTT. The encoded protein is CAISLTAGTGNAEAFF.

Only one count was recorded for this clone. The chain recombines TRBV7-3 with TRBJ2-2; D is ambiguous. CDR3 length: 14 residues. Germline V gene lookup returns CDR1 SGHTA and CDR2 FQGTGA. The V and J ends lost 1 base and 7 bases respectively, with 10 bases between them. CDR3 amino acids: CASSLIEGVGELFF. CDR3 DNA sequence: TGTGCCAGCAGCTTAATAGAAGGCGTCGGGGAGCTGTTTTTT.

This clone was observed once. CDR3 in amino acids: CAGGGTDTQYF. CDR3 nucleotides: TGTGCTGGTGGGGGCACAGATACGCAGTATTTT. J is TRBJ2-3 and V is TRBV28; unclear D gene. The germline gives CDR1 MDHEN, CDR2 SYDVKM. CDR3 length equals 11 residues.

The chain couples TRBV18 to TRBJ1-1; D remains unclear. The CDR3 has 12 residues. The germline V gene encodes CDR1 KGHSH and CDR2 LQKENI. Trimming removed 5 bases at V and 4 bases at J, with 8 bases between. The CDR3 loop reads CASSWVGTEAFF. Written as DNA, the CDR3 is TGTGCCAGCTCATGGGTGGGCACTGAAGCTTTCTTT.

The chain joins TRBV4-1 to TRBJ2-2; D uncertain. The germline V gene has CDR1 MGHRA and CDR2 YSYEKL. CDR3 length: 16 residues. Between the trimmed V and J ends, which lost 2 bases and 2 bases, there was a span of 12 bases. Here the CDR3 DNA reads TGCGCCAGCAGCCAAAACACGGGTCTAAACACCGGGGAGCTGTTTTTT. It is translated as CASSQNTGLNTGELFF.

The chain has TRBV9 and TRBJ1-5; D call uncertain. V dropped 0 bases and J dropped 0 bases, with 7 bases sitting between them. Germline CDR1 SGDLS, CDR2 YYNGEE. The CDR3 totals 15 residues. CDR3 sequence (DNA): TGTGCCAGCAGCGTAGGTTCCGATAGCAATCAGCCCCAGCATTTT. Protein product: CASSVGSDSNQPQHF.

This chain joins TRBV18 and TRBJ1-3, with D possibly matching TRBD1 (5 bases). Germline V gives CDR1 KGHSH, CDR2 LQKENI. CDR3 length: 16 residues. V was shortened by 0 bases and J by 6 bases, with 15 bases between the two germline ends. CDR3 nucleotide sequence: TGTGCCAGCTCACCACCGTTACAAGGGGTGGTAAACACCATATATTTT. It translates to CASSPPLQGVVNTIYF.

V gene TRBV29-1 combines with J gene TRBJ2-7, with D possibly being TRBD2 (5 bases). The CDR3 runs to 13 residues. Germline V gene data show CDR1 as SQVTM and CDR2 as ANQGSEA. V was clipped by 7 bases and J by 0 bases, with 13 bases between them. The CDR3, as DNA: TGCAGCGCCCTGGGGAGTCACTCCTACGAGCAGTACTTC. Amino acid sequence: CSALGSHSYEQYF.

V gene TRBV3-1 (or the pseudogene TRBV3-2) combines with J gene TRBJ2-7; the match to TRBD1 covers 8 bases. The CDR3 covers 16 residues. Germline V gene lookup returns CDR1 LGHDT and CDR2 YNNKEL (reference sequence). J gave up 1 base and V 3 bases, and 8 bases lay outside the gene matches. The CDR3 spells CASSHRDRGKSYEQYF. Written as DNA, the CDR3 is TGTGCCAGCAGCCATCGTGACAGGGGCAAATCCTACGAGCAGTACTTC.

This chain connects TRBV25-1 to TRBJ2-4; unclear D gene. Germline CDR1 reads MGHDK; CDR2 reads SYGVNS. The CDR3 consists of 16 residues. The ends were cut back, 11 bases at V and 0 bases at J, with 20 bases in the middle. For the CDR3, the DNA is TGTGCCGATCCAAAGGGCGGTAAACTAGCCAAAAACATTCAGTACTTC. It is translated as CADPKGGKLAKNIQYF.

This chain joins TRBV11-2 and TRBJ2-7; 13 bases align to TRBD2. In germline, CDR1 is SGHAT, CDR2 FQNNGV. V shed 6 bases, J shed 2 bases, and the junction held 4 bases outside the gene matches. This CDR3 spans 15 amino acids. The DNA of the CDR3 is TGTGCCAGCAGTCGGGGGACTAGCGGGGCCTACGAGCAGTACTTC. Its translation: CASSRGTSGAYEQYF.

The table lists this clone with a count of one. This chain connects TRBV11-3 to TRBJ2-1, with D possibly matching TRBD2 (5 bases). Germline CDR1 and CDR2: SGHNT and YENEEA. Trimming pared 5 bases from V and 1 base from J, leaving 12 bases between. The length of the CDR3 is 15 residues. CDR3 bases: TGTGCCAGCAGCCCCAGGAGCGGTTCCTACAATGAGCAGTTCTTC. Translating gives CASSPRSGSYNEQFF.

The chain carries TRBV28 and TRBJ2-5; TRBD2 aligns across 11 bases. The CDR3 loop spans 15 amino acids. Trimming cost V 6 bases and J 7 bases; bases outside gene matches: 10. Germline assignment: CDR1 MDHEN and CDR2 SYDVKM. This chain's CDR3 is CASSLYGLAGSTQYF. CDR3 DNA: TGTGCCAGCAGCCTTTATGGACTAGCGGGCTCGACCCAGTACTTC.

This clone turned up a few times. The J gene is TRBJ1-5, the V gene TRBV6-5; 7 nucleotides match TRBD1. The CDR3 totals 13 residues. Per the germline V gene, CDR1 is MNHEY and CDR2 is SVGAGI. Losses at the gene ends were 2 bases for V and 6 bases for J; bases not matched to a gene: 1. The CDR3 here is CASSYGTAQPQHF. The DNA for the CDR3 is TGTGCCAGCAGTTACGGGACAGCTCAGCCCCAGCATTTT.

As DNA, the CDR3 is TGTGCCAGCTGCTCTATGAACACTGAAGCTTTCTTT. Its protein is CASCSMNTEAFF. The chain links TRBV3-1 (or the pseudogene TRBV3-2) to TRBJ1-1; D is undetermined. Trimming took 8 bases from V and 0 from J, leaving 7 bases between them. The CDR3 runs to 12 residues. Germline V gene data show CDR1 as LGHDT and CDR2 as YNNKEL (reference sequence).

The chain couples TRBV27 to TRBJ1-2, with TRBD1 matching 7 bases. The junction had 13 bases not matched to a gene; V was cut back by 6 bases and J by 9 bases. CDR3 length equals 14 residues. Germline CDR1 and CDR2: MNHEY and SMNVEV (reference sequence). The CDR3 DNA reads TGTGCCAGCAGACCCCTCGGACAGGTTGAGAGCTACACCTTC. Translated: CASRPLGQVESYTF.

This chain connects TRBV5-5 to TRBJ1-1; D is unresolved. The CDR3 extends over 16 amino acids. V lost 0 bases to trimming and J lost 0 bases, with 12 bases between them. The germline gives CDR1 SGHKS, CDR2 YYEKEE (reference sequence). CDR3 nucleotide sequence: TGTGCCAGCAGCTTGGAGGCAAACTTTATGAACACTGAAGCTTTCTTT. Residues: CASSLEANFMNTEAFF.

The chain combines TRBV14 with TRBJ1-2; D is undetermined. The CDR3 covers 14 residues. V was shortened by 0 bases and J by 4 bases, with 9 bases between the two germline ends. CDR1 and CDR2 (germline): SGHDN, FVKESK. The CDR3 region has the DNA TGTGCCAGCAGCCAAGATTTAGGCGGCTATGGCTACACCTTC. It is translated as CASSQDLGGYGYTF.

The rearrangement uses TRBV6-4 and TRBJ2-3, with D perhaps being TRBD1 or TRBD2 (5 bases each). CDR1 is MRHNA and CDR2 is SNTAGT in the germline V gene. Trimming left V 8 bases short and J 2 bases short, with 11 bases between. This CDR3 contains 13 residues. The CDR3: CASGTGHTDTQYF. CDR3 in DNA: TGTGCCAGCGGGACGGGTCACACAGATACGCAGTATTTT.

The chain joins TRBV4-1 to TRBJ1-4, with TRBD1 matching over 8 bases. The V gene's germline CDR1 is MGHRA and CDR2 YSYEKL. The trim removed 0 bases at V and 17 bases at J, leaving 8 bases unmatched. The CDR3 runs to 13 residues. The CDR3 DNA sequence: TGCGCCAGCAGCCAAGATGGGGGGACAGGCTCTTTTTTT. Amino acids: CASSQDGGTGSFF.

V gene TRBV5-8 combines with J gene TRBJ1-2; D gene ambiguous. The V end lost 4 bases, the J end lost 0 bases, and 13 bases lay between the germline ends. The length of the CDR3 is 15 residues. From germline, CDR1 is SGHTS and CDR2 YDEGEE. The CDR3 loop reads CASSPRTDANYGYTF. For the CDR3, the DNA is TGTGCCAGCAGCCCCAGGACGGATGCTAACTATGGCTACACCTTC.

The rearrangement joins TRBV28 to TRBJ1-1; 7 bases match TRBD1. Losses at the gene ends were 4 bases for V and 6 bases for J; bases not matched to a gene: 11. The germline V gene encodes CDR1 MDHEN and CDR2 SYDVKM. This CDR3 is 15 amino acids long. The CDR3: CASSSLDRQGAEAFF. Here the CDR3 DNA reads TGTGCCAGCAGTTCGCTCGACCGACAGGGCGCTGAAGCTTTCTTT.

V gene TRBV9 combines with J gene TRBJ1-4, with TRBD1 identical over 7 bases. The CDR3 contains 15 residues. Looked up from germline, CDR1 is SGDLS and CDR2 is YYNGEE. J gave up 6 bases and V 3 bases, and 8 bases lay outside the gene matches. The CDR3 sequence is CASSAQTGWDEKLFF. The CDR3 coding sequence is TGTGCCAGCAGCGCCCAGACAGGGTGGGATGAAAAACTGTTTTTT.

The chain employs TRBV6-2 or TRBV6-3 and TRBJ2-5; the match to TRBD1 covers 8 bases. Germline values: CDR1 MNHEY, CDR2 SVGEGT. The CDR3 extends over 15 amino acids. V was pared by 6 bases and J by 4 bases, with 10 bases of the junction left unmatched. CDR3 DNA: TGTGCCAGCAGCTCGACAGGGGAAGCGGGAGAGACCCAGTACTTC. Its protein product is CASSSTGEAGETQYF.

The CDR3 nucleotides read TGTGCCACCAGTGACCCCGGACAGGGAGATGAAAAACTGTTTTTT. This sequence encodes CATSDPGQGDEKLFF. The chain recombines TRBV24-1 with TRBJ1-4, with TRBD1 identical over 8 bases. Trimming took 4 bases from V and 6 from J; bases not matched to a gene: 6. Germline V gene data show CDR1 as KGHDR and CDR2 as SFDVKD. The CDR3 is made up of 15 amino acids.

The rearrangement uses TRBV5-1 and TRBJ2-4; 8 bases map to TRBD2. J gave up 4 bases and V 0 bases, and 3 bases lay outside the gene matches. The length of the CDR3 is 15 residues. Germline CDR1 and CDR2: SGHRS and YFSETQ. For the CDR3, the DNA is TGCGCCAGCAGCTTGGATAGCGGGATTAAAAACATTCAGTACTTC. Amino acid sequence: CASSLDSGIKNIQYF.

This chain uses TRBV7-2 with TRBJ2-7; no reliable D call. This CDR3 spans 12 amino acids. Germline V lookup: CDR1 SGHTA, CDR2 FQGNSA. V dropped 5 bases and J dropped 1 base, with 6 bases sitting between them. CDR3 residues: CASSLESYEQYF. In nucleotides, the CDR3 is TGTGCCAGCAGCCTAGAGTCCTACGAGCAGTACTTC.

The V and J genes are TRBV2 and TRBJ2-2, with D unresolved. The germline CDR1 and CDR2 sequences are SNHLY and FYNNEI. CDR3 size: 15 residues. V lost 0 bases and J lost 1, with 6 bases in between. The CDR3, as DNA: TGTGCCAGCAGTGAAGCTCAGGTGAACACCGGGGAGCTGTTTTTT. Amino acids: CASSEAQVNTGELFF.

This clone has just one count. J is TRBJ2-1 and V is TRBV3-1 (or the pseudogene TRBV3-2); D not resolved. Trimming took off 0 bases at V and 9 bases at J, with 12 bases between the two ends. Germline assignment: CDR1 LGHDT and CDR2 YNNKEL (reference sequence). CDR3 size: 14 residues. CDR3 DNA sequence: TGTGCCAGCAGCCAAGAGGGTGGGTCGGCTGAGCAGTTCTTC. Translating gives CASSQEGGSAEQFF.

The rearrangement uses TRBV5-6 and TRBJ2-1, with D possibly called TRBD1 or TRBD2 (5 bases each). V was shortened by 4 bases and J by 7 bases, with 21 bases between the two germline ends. Germline values: CDR1 SGHDT, CDR2 YYEEEE. CDR3 length: 16 amino acids. The CDR3 DNA sequence: TGTGCCAGCAGCGTGATAGCCGGGACCCTATGGAATGAGCAGTTCTTC. Translating it yields CASSVIAGTLWNEQFF.